This T cell receptor (beta chain) was found in a study of blood T cells in healthy people across ages. V lost 6 bases and J lost 2, with 17 bases in between. Per the germline V gene, CDR1 is SGHRS and CDR2 is YFSETQ. The CDR3 contains 15 residues. The second PCR ran roughly 6 to 11 cycles with a sample-barcoded 5' primer and J-beta primers. TCRdb re-analysed the 5' RACE reads in MiXCR, keeping a single row per CDR3 protein. The sample holds over 1,500,000 distinct CDR3 sequences, roughly 43% seen once. This clonotype was counted a few times. The chain has TRBV5-1 and TRBJ2-5; tentatively, D is TRBD1 (7 bases). The TCR comes from a human donor in good health. The sample consisted of blood. In DNA, the CDR3 is TGCGCCAGCACCTTTAATCCAGGGGGGCAAGAGACCCAGTACTTC. This sequence encodes CASTFNPGGQETQYF.